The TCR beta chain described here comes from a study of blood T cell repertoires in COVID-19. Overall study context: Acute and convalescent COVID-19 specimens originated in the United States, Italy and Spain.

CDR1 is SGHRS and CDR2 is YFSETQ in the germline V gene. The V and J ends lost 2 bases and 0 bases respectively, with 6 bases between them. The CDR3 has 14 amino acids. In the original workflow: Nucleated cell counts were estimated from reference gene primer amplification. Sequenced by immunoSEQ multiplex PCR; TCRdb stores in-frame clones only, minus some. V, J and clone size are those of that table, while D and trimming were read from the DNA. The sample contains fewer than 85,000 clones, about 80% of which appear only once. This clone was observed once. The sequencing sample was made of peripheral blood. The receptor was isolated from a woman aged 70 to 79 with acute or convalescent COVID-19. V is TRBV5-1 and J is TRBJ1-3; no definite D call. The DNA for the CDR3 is TGCGCCAGCAGCTTTGGGAGCTCTGGAAACACCATATATTTT. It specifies CASSFGSSGNTIYF.